This T cell receptor beta chain was sequenced for a study of OX40 agonist ivuxolimab in advanced cancers. About the study: Every 2 weeks, ivuxolimab was infused into the patients intravenously at between 0.01 and 10 mg/kg.

The assay was immunoSEQ multiplex PCR, and TCRdb's table has in-frame clones only and misses some. This table has more than 45,000 clones, over 60% appearing once. About this clone: Its antigen is not known.

Patients had blood sampled at baseline and again on cycle 4 day 1 and cycle 7 day 1. Notes on the study in general: On average, CD8+ T cells showed a greater number of expanded clones than CD4+.

Germline CDR1 and CDR2: MNHEY and SVGAGI. Between the trimmed V and J ends, which lost 7 bases and 4 bases, there was a span of 14 bases. This CDR3 has 13 residues. This sequence was found in an adult with an advanced solid tumor such as melanoma, head and neck, liver or kidney cancer. This chain uses TRBV6-5 with TRBJ2-7, with D tentatively TRBD1 (6 bases). The starting material was CD4+ or CD8+ T cells sorted from blood, obtained in a trial of the OX40 agonist ivuxolimab. The CDR3 bases are TGTGCCAGCAAACAGGGCCTTTTTTACGAGCAGTACTTC. It translates to CASKQGLFYEQYF.